A single sample gave rise to the 25 T cell receptor beta chains below, sequenced in a study of PD-L1 blockade in urothelial cancer. Clones were read by immunoSEQ multiplex PCR, and TCRdb kept only the in-frame ones, dropping some. Among tens of thousands of clones listed, approximately 80% were seen once. The sample here was PBMCs, taken around atezolizumab (anti-PD-L1) treatment. The receptors were sampled from an older man with urothelial cancer.

The chain uses TRBV5-1 and TRBJ1-4; 7 bases align to TRBD1. Germline CDR1 reads SGHRS; CDR2 reads YFSETQ. V was pared by 2 bases and J by 7 bases, with 5 bases of the junction left unmatched. The CDR3 sequence is 14 residues long. CDR3 region: CASSLQGISEKLFF. CDR3 DNA sequence: TGCGCCAGCAGCTTACAGGGGATTTCTGAAAAACTGTTTTTT.

The chain links TRBV7-8 to TRBJ2-1; D perhaps matches TRBD2 (6 bases). The V gene's germline CDR1 is SGHVS and CDR2 FQNEAQ. The CDR3 contains 16 residues. The V and J ends lost 5 bases and 0 bases respectively, with 14 bases between them. Here the CDR3 DNA reads TGTGCCAGCAGCCCTTTGGGGGGAGGCTCCTACAATGAGCAGTTCTTC. This encodes CASSPLGGGSYNEQFF. Variable domain in full (rest from reference TRBV7-8 and TRBJ2-1): GAGVSQSPRYKVAKRGQDVALRCDPISGHVSLFWYQQALGQGPEFLTYFQNEAQLDKSGLPSDRFFAERPEGSVSTLKIQRTQQEDSAVYLCASSPLGGGSYNEQFFGPGTRLTVL.

The V gene is TRBV11-2, the J gene TRBJ1-4; D call uncertain. The germline V and J ends were trimmed by 6 bases and 8 bases, with 16 bases remaining between them. The CDR3 runs 14 residues. Germline CDR1 reads SGHAT; CDR2 reads FQNNGV. CDR3 sequence (DNA): TGTGCCAGCAGGAGAAGAGGGATCGGAGAAAAACTGTTTTTT. Residues: CASRRRGIGEKLFF.

V and J are TRBV5-4 and TRBJ2-6, with 9 bases aligning to TRBD2. There are 18 residues in the CDR3. CDR1 and CDR2 from the germline V gene are SGHNT and YYREEE (reference sequence). Trimming at V came to 2 bases and at J to 0 bases, leaving 6 bases not matched to a gene. The CDR3: CASSFHASGVSGANVLTF. In DNA form, the CDR3 reads TGTGCCAGCAGCTTTCATGCTAGCGGGGTCTCTGGGGCCAACGTCCTGACTTTC.

The chain recombines TRBV7-2 with TRBJ2-5, with 7 bases identical to TRBD1. The CDR3 sequence is 16 residues long. CDR1 SGHTA and CDR2 FQGNSA come from the germline V gene. V trimming: 5 bases; J trimming: 1 base; junction bases outside the gene matches: 10. CDR3 amino acids: CASSPKQGYPQETQYF. In DNA, the CDR3 is TGTGCCAGCAGCCCCAAACAGGGGTACCCCCAAGAGACCCAGTACTTC.

The count of this clone is one. The chain uses TRBV6-1 and TRBJ1-1, with 7 bases aligning to TRBD1. CDR1 MNHNS and CDR2 SASEGT come from the germline V gene. This CDR3 spans 14 amino acids. Trimming at V came to 5 bases and at J to 10 bases, leaving 13 bases not matched to a gene. The CDR3 is CASSLQIQGRGAFF. The CDR3 DNA reads as TGTGCCAGCAGTCTTCAGATACAGGGGCGAGGAGCTTTCTTT.

The rearrangement links TRBV6-5 to TRBJ1-5; D gene ambiguous. With 6 bases removed from V and 6 bases from J, the gap between germline ends came to 12 bases. Germline-derived CDR1 and CDR2 are MNHEY and SVGAGI. CDR3 length: 13 residues. The CDR3 is CASRPQASQPQHF. For the CDR3, the DNA is TGTGCCAGCAGACCCCAGGCGAGTCAGCCCCAGCATTTT.

The V gene is TRBV12-5, the J gene TRBJ2-1; 7 bases match TRBD2. J lost 5 bases, V lost 0 bases, and 4 bases had no gene match. Germline V gene data show CDR1 as LGHNT and CDR2 as FRNRAP. This CDR3 has 15 residues. The DNA of the CDR3 is TGTGCTAGTGGTTTGGTGGGAGGGCCCAACAATGAGCAGTTCTTC. Translating it yields CASGLVGGPNNEQFF.

This clone has just a few counts. Other DNA sequences in the sample encode the same CDR3. The chain joins TRBV2 to TRBJ1-1, with 7 bases matching TRBD1. Germline trimming cut 7 bases from V and 3 bases from J; bases unmatched to any gene: 5. This CDR3 is 13 amino acids long. Germline V lookup: CDR1 SNHLY, CDR2 FYNNEI. Written as DNA, the CDR3 is TGTGCCAGCAATTTGGGACAGTACACTGAAGCTTTCTTT. Translation: CASNLGQYTEAFF.

This CDR3 is CASSSGGTVTEAFF. The CDR3, as DNA: TGTGCCAGCAGTTCTGGCGGGACAGTTACTGAAGCTTTCTTT. The chain uses TRBV28 and TRBJ1-1; 7 bases line up with TRBD1. Germline loops: CDR1 MDHEN, CDR2 SYDVKM. The CDR3 consists of 14 residues. The V and J ends lost 4 bases and 5 bases, in that order; junction bases with no gene match: 7.

The V call is TRBV29-1, the J call TRBJ2-3; D may be TRBD2 (6 bases). The CDR3 consists of 13 residues. V was pared by 7 bases and J by 4 bases, with 15 bases between. From germline, CDR1 is SQVTM and CDR2 ANQGSEA. CDR3 protein: CSARRAASDTQYF. The CDR3 region has the DNA TGCAGCGCCCGGAGGGCGGCCTCAGATACGCAGTATTTT.

The V gene is TRBV5-1, the J gene TRBJ2-7, with no clear D. This CDR3 spans 15 amino acids. V dropped 6 bases and J dropped 7 bases, with 23 bases sitting between them. Germline CDR1 reads SGHRS; CDR2 reads YFSETQ. CDR3 nucleotide sequence: TGCGCCAGCACCCAATCATCGAACCTCGGGTTGGAGCAGTACTTC. Its protein is CASTQSSNLGLEQYF.

The chain has TRBV7-9 and TRBJ1-3, with D uncertain. Trimming removed 3 bases from V and 4 bases from J, with 13 bases in between. This CDR3 is built from 15 residues. Germline V gene data show CDR1 as SEHNR and CDR2 as FQNEAQ (reference sequence). Here the CDR3 reads CASSFGLTGGNTIYF. CDR3 coding DNA: TGTGCCAGCAGCTTCGGTTTAACCGGGGGAAACACCATATATTTT.

This sequence joins TRBV7-2 and TRBJ2-7, with D perhaps matching TRBD1 (6 bases). Germline V gene lookup returns CDR1 SGHTA and CDR2 FQGNSA. CDR3 size: 16 residues. V was clipped by 2 bases and J by 1 base, with 15 bases between them. The CDR3 loop is CASSLIGGGWSYEQYF. The CDR3 DNA follows: TGTGCCAGCAGCTTAATTGGTGGGGGCTGGTCCTACGAGCAGTACTTC.

This rearrangement joins TRBV28 to TRBJ2-3; TRBD2 agrees at 10 bases. With 1 base clipped from V and 0 bases from J, the junction kept 13 bases outside the gene matches. Germline values: CDR1 MDHEN, CDR2 SYDVKM. The CDR3 contains 20 residues. This CDR3 is CASSLSLAGAPGLSTDTQYF. Written as DNA, the CDR3 is TGTGCCAGCAGTTTATCTCTAGCGGGAGCCCCAGGGCTTAGCACAGATACGCAGTATTTT.

The chain links TRBV28 to TRBJ2-1; the match to TRBD2 covers 12 bases. This CDR3 has 15 residues. The ends lost 7 bases at V and 9 bases at J; junction bases unmatched: 10. Germline V gene lookup returns CDR1 MDHEN and CDR2 SYDVKM. In DNA form, the CDR3 reads TGTGCCAGCATGAAGGGGACTAGCGGGCTCCTTGAGCAGTTCTTC. Residues: CASMKGTSGLLEQFF.

On this clone: Additional DNA sequences in this sample encode the identical CDR3. The chain employs TRBV19 and TRBJ1-5; no clear D. The germline V and J ends were trimmed by 2 bases and 5 bases, with 4 bases remaining between them. This CDR3 has 12 residues. Germline CDR1 LNHDA, CDR2 SQIVND (reference sequence). CDR3 amino acids: CASSIRDQPQHF. The CDR3 nucleotides read TGTGCCAGTAGTATACGGGATCAGCCCCAGCATTTT.

J is TRBJ2-1 and V is TRBV11-2, with TRBD1 matching 7 bases. Germline CDR1 SGHAT, CDR2 FQNNGV. V dropped 5 bases and J dropped 3; count of bases not matched to a gene: 13. The CDR3 totals 17 residues. The CDR3, as DNA: TGTGCCAGCAGCGCATGGACAGGCAGCGCGGGCTACAATGAGCAGTTCTTC. Protein sequence: CASSAWTGSAGYNEQFF.

The chain recombines TRBV5-1 with TRBJ2-3; TRBD2 aligns across 9 bases. Germline CDR1 reads SGHRS; CDR2 reads YFSETQ. The CDR3 totals 15 residues. The V segment lost 4 bases and the J segment 1 base; nucleotides outside the gene matches: 4. CDR3 bases: TGCGCCAGCAGCGGCGGGAGGGGTGGCACAGATACGCAGTATTTT. The encoded protein is CASSGGRGGTDTQYF. Variable domain in full (rest from reference TRBV5-1 and TRBJ2-3): KAGVTQTPRYLIKTRGQQVTLSCSPISGHRSVSWYQQTPGQGLQFLFEYFSETQRNKGNFPGRFSGRQFSNSRSEMNVSTLELGDSALYLCASSGGRGGTDTQYFGPGTRLTVL.

The chain is built from TRBV7-3 and TRBJ2-5; D gene uncertain. Looked up from germline, CDR1 is SGHTA and CDR2 is FQGTGA. The CDR3 loop spans 14 amino acids. Between the trimmed V and J ends, which lost 1 base and 2 bases, there was a span of 8 bases. The chain's CDR3 is CASSLSGGQETQYF. The CDR3 nucleotides read TGTGCCAGCAGCTTAAGCGGCGGACAAGAGACCCAGTACTTC.

This rearrangement joins TRBV30 to TRBJ1-1; D is unresolved. This CDR3 region has 15 residues. Germline CDR1 GTSNPN, CDR2 SVGIG (reference sequence). The germline V and J ends were trimmed by 0 bases and 7 bases, with 18 bases remaining between them. CDR3 DNA: TGTGCCTGGAGTGTAACTCCCGGCGGTAGCAGTGAAGCTTTCTTT. It codes for CAWSVTPGGSSEAFF.

The chain links TRBV10-3 to TRBJ1-1; the D gene is possibly TRBD1 (6 bases). The V gene lost 0 bases and the J gene lost 8 bases, with 10 bases spanning the gap. Germline V CDR1 and CDR2: ENHRY, SYGVKD. The CDR3 is 13 residues long. The DNA of the CDR3 is TGTGCCATCAGTGAGTCTAGAACAGGGGAAGCTTTCTTT. It is translated as CAISESRTGEAFF.

V is TRBV25-1 and J is TRBJ2-3; 7 bases are shared with TRBD2. The CDR3 consists of 15 residues. Germline V lookup: CDR1 MGHDK, CDR2 SYGVNS. Trimming removed 1 base from V and 2 bases from J; junction bases left unmatched: 3. The CDR3 DNA sequence: TGTGCCAGCAGTGAATGGGGGGGGAACACAGATACGCAGTATTTT. As protein: CASSEWGGNTDTQYF.

V and J are TRBV2 and TRBJ2-1; D is unclear. Deletions cut 3 bases from V and 0 bases from J, with 9 bases between. The CDR3 loop spans 15 amino acids. Germline assignment: CDR1 SNHLY and CDR2 FYNNEI. CDR3 nucleotide sequence: TGTGCCAGCAGTGAGAGGAGCTCCTCCTACAATGAGCAGTTCTTC. It translates to CASSERSSSYNEQFF.

The V call is TRBV14, the J call TRBJ2-5; D unclear. The V end was cut by 2 bases, the J end by 4 bases, with 5 bases between. This CDR3 has 12 residues. Germline assignment: CDR1 SGHDN and CDR2 FVKESK. The CDR3 here is CASSQIRETQYF. DNA of the CDR3: TGTGCCAGCAGCCAAATCAGAGAGACCCAGTACTTC.